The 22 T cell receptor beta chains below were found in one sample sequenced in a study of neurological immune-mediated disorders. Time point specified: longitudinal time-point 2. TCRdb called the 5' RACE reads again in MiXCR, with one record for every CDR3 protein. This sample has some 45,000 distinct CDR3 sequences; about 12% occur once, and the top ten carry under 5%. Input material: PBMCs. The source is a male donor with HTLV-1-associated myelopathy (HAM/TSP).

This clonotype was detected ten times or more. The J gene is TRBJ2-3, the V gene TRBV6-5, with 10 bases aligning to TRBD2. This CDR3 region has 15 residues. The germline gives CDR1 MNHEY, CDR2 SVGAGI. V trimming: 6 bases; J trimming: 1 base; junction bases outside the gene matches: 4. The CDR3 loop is CASRSGLAGTDTQYF. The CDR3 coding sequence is TGTGCCAGCAGATCCGGACTAGCGGGCACAGATACGCAGTATTTT.

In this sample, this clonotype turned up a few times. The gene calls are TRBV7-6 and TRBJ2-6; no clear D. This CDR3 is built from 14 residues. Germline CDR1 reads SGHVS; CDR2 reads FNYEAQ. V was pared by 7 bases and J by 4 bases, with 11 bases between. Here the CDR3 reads CASTSGSGANVLTF. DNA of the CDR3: TGTGCCAGCACATCTGGTAGCGGGGCCAACGTCCTGACTTTC. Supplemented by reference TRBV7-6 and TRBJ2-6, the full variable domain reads GAGVSQSPRYKVTKRGQDVALRCDPISGHVSLYWYRQALGQGPEFLTYFNYEAQQDKSGLPNDRFSAERPEGSISTLTIQRTEQRDSAMYRCASTSGSGANVLTFGAGSRLTVL.

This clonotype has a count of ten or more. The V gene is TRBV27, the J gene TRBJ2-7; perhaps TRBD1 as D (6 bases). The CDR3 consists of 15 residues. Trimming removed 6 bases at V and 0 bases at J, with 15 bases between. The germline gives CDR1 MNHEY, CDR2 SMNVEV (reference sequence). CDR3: CASSLNRDTSYEQYF. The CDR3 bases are TGTGCCAGCAGCCTAAACCGGGACACCTCCTACGAGCAGTACTTC.

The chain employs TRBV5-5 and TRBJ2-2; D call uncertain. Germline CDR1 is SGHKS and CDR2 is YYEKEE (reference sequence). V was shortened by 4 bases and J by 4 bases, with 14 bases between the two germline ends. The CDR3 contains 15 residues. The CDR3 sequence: CASSLVGKGTGELFF. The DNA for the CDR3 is TGTGCCAGCAGCCTCGTGGGGAAGGGCACCGGGGAGCTGTTTTTT.

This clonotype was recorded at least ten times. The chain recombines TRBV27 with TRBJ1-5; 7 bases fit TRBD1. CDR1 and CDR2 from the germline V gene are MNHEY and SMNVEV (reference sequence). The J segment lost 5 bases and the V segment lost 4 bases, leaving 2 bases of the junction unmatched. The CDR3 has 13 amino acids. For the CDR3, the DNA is TGTGCCAGCAGTTGGCAGGGGGATCAGCCCCAGCATTTT. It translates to CASSWQGDQPQHF.

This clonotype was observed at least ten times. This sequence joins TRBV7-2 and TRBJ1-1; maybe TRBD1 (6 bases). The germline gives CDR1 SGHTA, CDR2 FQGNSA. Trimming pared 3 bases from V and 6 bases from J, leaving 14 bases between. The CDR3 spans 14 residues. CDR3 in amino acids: CASSFKGGEAEAFF. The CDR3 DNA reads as TGTGCCAGCAGCTTTAAGGGGGGGGAGGCTGAAGCTTTCTTT.

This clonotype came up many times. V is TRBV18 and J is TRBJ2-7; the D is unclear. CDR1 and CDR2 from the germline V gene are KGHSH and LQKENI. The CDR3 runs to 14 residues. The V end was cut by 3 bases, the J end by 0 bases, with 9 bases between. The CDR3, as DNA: TGTGCCAGCTCACCCCTCGAAAGCTCCTACGAGCAGTACTTC. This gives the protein CASSPLESSYEQYF.

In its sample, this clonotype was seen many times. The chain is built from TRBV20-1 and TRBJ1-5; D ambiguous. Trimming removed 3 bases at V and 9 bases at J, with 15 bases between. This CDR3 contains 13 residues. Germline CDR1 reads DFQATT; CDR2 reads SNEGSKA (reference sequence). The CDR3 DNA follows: TGCAGTGCTAGTAGAGCTGCTCAAGGGCCCCAGCATTTT. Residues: CSASRAAQGPQHF.

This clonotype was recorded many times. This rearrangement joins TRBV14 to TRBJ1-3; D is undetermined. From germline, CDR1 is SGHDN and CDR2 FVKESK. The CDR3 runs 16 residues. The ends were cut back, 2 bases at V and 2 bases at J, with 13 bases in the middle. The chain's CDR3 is CASSQFPTYPGNTIYF. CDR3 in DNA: TGTGCCAGCAGCCAATTCCCAACCTACCCTGGAAACACCATATATTTT.

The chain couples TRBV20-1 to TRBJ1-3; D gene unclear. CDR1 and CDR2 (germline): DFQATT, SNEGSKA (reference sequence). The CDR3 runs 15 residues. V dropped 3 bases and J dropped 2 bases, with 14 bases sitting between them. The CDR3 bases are TGCAGTGCTAGTGGGGTCGGGCCAGCTGGAAACACCATATATTTT. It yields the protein CSASGVGPAGNTIYF.

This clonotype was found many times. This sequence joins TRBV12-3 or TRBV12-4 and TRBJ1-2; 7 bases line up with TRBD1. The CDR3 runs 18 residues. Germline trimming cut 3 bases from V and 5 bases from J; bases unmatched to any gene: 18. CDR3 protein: CASSFSLTTGTDEYGYTF. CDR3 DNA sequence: TGTGCCAGCAGTTTCTCACTTACAACCGGGACAGATGAGTATGGCTACACCTTC.

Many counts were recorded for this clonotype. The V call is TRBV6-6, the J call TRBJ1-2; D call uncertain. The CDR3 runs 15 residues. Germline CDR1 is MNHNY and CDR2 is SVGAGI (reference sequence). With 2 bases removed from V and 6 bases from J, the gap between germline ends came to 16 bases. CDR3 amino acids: CASSYLSGPRDGYTF. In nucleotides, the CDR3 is TGTGCCAGCAGTTACCTGTCCGGGCCGAGGGATGGCTACACCTTC.

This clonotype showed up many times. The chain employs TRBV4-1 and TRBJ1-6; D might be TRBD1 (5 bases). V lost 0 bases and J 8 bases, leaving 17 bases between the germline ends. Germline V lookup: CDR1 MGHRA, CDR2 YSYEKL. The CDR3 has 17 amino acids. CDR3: CASSQEVLPGRDSPLHF. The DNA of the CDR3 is TGCGCCAGCAGCCAAGAAGTCCTCCCAGGGAGAGATTCACCCCTCCACTTT.

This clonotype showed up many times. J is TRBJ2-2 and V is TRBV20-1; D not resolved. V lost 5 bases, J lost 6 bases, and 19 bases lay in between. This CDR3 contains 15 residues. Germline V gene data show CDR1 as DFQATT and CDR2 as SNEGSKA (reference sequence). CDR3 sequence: CSAGPRLLNAGELFF. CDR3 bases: TGCAGTGCTGGGCCACGCCTCCTTAACGCCGGGGAGCTGTTTTTT.

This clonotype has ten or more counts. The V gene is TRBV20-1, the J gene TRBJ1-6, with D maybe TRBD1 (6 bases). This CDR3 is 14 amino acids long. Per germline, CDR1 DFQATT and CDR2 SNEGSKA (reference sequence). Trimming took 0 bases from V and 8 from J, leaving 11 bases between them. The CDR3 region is CSAREGAGDSPLHF. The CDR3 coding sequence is TGCAGTGCTAGAGAGGGGGCAGGGGATTCACCCCTCCACTTT.

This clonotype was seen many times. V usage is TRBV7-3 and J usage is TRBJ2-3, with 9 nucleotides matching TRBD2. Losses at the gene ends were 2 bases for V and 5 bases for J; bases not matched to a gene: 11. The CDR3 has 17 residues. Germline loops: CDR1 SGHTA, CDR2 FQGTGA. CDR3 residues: CASSLSGTSFKRDTQYF. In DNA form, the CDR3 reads TGTGCCAGCAGCTTATCAGGGACTAGCTTTAAGCGAGATACGCAGTATTTT.

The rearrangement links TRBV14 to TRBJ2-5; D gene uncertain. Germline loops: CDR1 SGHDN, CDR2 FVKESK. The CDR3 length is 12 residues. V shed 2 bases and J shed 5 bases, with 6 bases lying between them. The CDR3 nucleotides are TGTGCCAGCAGCCAAATCGGGGAGACCCAGTACTTC. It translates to CASSQIGETQYF.

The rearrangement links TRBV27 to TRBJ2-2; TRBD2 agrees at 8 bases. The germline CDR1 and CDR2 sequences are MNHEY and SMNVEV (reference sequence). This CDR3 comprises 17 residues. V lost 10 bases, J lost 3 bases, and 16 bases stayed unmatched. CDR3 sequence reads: CATGEETGGADTGELFF. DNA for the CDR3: TGTGCCACCGGGGAAGAGACGGGGGGGGCGGACACCGGGGAGCTGTTTTTT.

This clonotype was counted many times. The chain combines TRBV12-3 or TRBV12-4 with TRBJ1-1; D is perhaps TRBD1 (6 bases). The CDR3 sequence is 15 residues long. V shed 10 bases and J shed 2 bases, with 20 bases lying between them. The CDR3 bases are TGTGCCATCTCGAGGGGGGGGAGGCAAAACACTGAAGCTTTCTTT. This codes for CAISRGGRQNTEAFF.

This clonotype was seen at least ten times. The CDR3 spells CASSVYGTEQFF. The CDR3 DNA reads as TGTGCCAGCAGCGTATACGGGACTGAGCAGTTCTTC. The chain uses TRBV9 and TRBJ2-1, with D tentatively TRBD1 or TRBD2 (5 bases each). Deletions cut 1 base from V and 9 bases from J, with 8 bases between. The length of the CDR3 is 12 residues. Germline lookup yields CDR1 SGDLS and CDR2 YYNGEE.

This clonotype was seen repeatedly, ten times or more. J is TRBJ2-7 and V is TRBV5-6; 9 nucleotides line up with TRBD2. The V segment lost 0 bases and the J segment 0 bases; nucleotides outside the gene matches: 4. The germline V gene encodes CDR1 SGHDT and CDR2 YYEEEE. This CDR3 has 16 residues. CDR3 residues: CASSLGSGGPSYEQYF. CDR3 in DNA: TGTGCCAGCAGCTTGGGAAGCGGGGGGCCCTCCTACGAGCAGTACTTC.

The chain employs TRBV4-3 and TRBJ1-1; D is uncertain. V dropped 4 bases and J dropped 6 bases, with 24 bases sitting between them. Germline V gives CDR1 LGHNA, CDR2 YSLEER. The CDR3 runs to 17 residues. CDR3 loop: CASSRNAGLSVGAEAFF. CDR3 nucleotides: TGCGCCAGCAGCCGAAACGCTGGGTTATCGGTAGGCGCTGAAGCTTTCTTT.